This entry features one T cell receptor (beta chain) sequence. Its antigen is as yet unknown. Produced via immunoSEQ multiplex PCR; TCRdb's table is partial and in-frame only. The sample shows 140,000 to 150,000 clones, 80% to 95% of them seen only once. The sample comes from a study of T cell responses to AZD1222 COVID-19 vaccine. Study results and caveats: Clonal diversity may have been underestimated in mostly white British donors. Repertoires were obtained solely post-peak T cell response. The study identified only six AZD1222 recipients as seropositive at baseline. There were vaccine-associated CD4 TCRs across spike, dominant at 160-218 and 743-854.

V gave up 6 bases and J gave up 0 bases, with 12 bases separating them. CDR1 and CDR2 from the germline V gene are SQVTM and ANQGSEA. The CDR3 has 14 residues. The chain uses TRBV29-1 and TRBJ2-1; D gene unclear. This sequence was found in an adult in good health. Here the sequenced sample was peripheral blood, taken on day 0 of MenACWY control vaccination. The CDR3 region has the DNA TGCAGCGTATCGAGCGTGAGCTCCTACAATGAGCAGTTCTTC. As protein: CSVSSVSSYNEQFF.